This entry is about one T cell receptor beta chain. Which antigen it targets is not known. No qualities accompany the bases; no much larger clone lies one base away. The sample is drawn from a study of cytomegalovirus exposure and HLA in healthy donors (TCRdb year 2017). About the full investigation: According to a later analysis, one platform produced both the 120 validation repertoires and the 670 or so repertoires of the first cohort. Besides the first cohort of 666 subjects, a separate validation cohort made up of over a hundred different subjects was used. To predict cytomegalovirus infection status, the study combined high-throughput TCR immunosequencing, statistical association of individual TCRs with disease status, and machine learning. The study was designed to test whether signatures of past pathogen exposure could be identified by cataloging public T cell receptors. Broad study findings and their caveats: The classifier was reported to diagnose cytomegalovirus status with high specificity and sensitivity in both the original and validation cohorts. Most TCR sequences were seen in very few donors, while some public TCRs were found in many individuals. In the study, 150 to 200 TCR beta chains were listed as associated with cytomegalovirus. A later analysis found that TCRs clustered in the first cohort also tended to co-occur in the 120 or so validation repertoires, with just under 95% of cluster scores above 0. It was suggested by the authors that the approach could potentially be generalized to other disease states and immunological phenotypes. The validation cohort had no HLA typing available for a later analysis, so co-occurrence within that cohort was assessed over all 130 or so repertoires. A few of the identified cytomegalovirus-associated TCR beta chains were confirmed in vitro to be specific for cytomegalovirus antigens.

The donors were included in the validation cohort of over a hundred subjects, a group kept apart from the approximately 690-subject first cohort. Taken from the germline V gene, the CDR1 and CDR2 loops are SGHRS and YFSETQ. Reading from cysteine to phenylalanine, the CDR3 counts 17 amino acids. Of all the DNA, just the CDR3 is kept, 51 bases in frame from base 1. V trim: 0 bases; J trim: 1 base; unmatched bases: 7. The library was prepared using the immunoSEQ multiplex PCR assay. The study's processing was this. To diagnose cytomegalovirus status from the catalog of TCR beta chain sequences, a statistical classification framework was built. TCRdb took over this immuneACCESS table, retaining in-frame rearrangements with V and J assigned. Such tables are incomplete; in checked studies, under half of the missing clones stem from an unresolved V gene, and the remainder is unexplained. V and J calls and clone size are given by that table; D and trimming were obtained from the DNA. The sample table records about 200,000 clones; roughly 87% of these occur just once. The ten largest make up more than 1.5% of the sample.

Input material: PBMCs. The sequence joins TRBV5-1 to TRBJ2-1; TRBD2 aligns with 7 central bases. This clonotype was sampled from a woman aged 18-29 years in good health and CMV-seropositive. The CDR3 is CASSLGFGGRSYNEQFF. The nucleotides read TGCGCCAGCAGCTTGGGGTTCGGGGGGAGGTCCTACAATGAGCAGTTCTTC.